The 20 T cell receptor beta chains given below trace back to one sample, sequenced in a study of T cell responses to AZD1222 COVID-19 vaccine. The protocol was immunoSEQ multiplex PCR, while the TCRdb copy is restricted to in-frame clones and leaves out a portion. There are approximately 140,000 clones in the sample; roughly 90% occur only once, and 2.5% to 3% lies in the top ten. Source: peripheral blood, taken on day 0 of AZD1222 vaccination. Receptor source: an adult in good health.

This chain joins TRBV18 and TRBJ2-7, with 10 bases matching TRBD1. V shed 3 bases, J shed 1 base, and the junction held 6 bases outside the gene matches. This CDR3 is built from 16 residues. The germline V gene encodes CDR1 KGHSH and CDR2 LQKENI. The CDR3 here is CASSPSGDRGSYEQYF. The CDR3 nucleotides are TGTGCCAGCTCACCTAGCGGGGACAGGGGTTCCTACGAGCAGTACTTC.

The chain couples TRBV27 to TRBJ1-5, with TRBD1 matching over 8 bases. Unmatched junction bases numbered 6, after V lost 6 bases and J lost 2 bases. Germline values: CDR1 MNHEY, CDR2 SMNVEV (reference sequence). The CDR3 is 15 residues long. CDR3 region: CASSQGARGNQPQHF. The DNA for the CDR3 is TGTGCCAGCAGCCAGGGGGCGAGGGGCAATCAGCCCCAGCATTTT.

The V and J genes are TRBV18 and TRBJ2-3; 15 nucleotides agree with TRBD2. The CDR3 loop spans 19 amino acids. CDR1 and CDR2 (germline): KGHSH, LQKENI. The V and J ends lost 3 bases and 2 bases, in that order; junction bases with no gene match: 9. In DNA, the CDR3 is TGTGCCAGCTCACCTTTACCGGGACTAGCGGGAGGCCCCACAGATACGCAGTATTTT. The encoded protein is CASSPLPGLAGGPTDTQYF. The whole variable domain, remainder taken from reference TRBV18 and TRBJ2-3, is NAGVMQNPRHLVRRRGQEARLRCSPMKGHSHVYWYRQLPEEGLKFMVYLQKENIIDESGMPKERFSAEFPKEGPSILRIQQVVRGDSAAYFCASSPLPGLAGGPTDTQYFGPGTRLTVL.

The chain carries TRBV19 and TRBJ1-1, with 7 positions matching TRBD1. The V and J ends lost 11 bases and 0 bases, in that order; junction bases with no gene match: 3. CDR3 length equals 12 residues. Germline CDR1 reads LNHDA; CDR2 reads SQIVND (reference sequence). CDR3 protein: CASQGVNTEAFF. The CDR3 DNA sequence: TGTGCCTCCCAGGGGGTGAACACTGAAGCTTTCTTT.

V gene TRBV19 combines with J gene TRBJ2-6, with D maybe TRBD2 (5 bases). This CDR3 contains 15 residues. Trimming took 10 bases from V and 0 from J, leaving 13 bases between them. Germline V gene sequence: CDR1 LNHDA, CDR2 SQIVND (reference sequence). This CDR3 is CATVGLNSGANVLTF. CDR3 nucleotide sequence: TGTGCCACCGTAGGACTGAACTCTGGGGCCAACGTCCTGACTTTC.

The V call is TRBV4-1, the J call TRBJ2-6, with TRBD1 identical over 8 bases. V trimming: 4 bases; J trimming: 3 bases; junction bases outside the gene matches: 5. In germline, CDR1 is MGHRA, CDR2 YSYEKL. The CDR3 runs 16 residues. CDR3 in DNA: TGCGCCAGCAGCCCGGGACAGGCCTTTGGGGCCAACGTCCTGACTTTC. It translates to CASSPGQAFGANVLTF.

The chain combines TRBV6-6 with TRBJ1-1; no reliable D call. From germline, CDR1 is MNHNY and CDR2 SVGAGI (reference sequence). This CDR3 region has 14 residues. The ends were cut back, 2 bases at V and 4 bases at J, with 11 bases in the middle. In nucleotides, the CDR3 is TGTGCCAGCAGTTACAGTGAATATGGCACTGAAGCTTTCTTT. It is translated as CASSYSEYGTEAFF.

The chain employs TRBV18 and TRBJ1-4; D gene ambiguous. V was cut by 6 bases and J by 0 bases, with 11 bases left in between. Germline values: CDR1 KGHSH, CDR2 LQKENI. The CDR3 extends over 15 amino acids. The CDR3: CASSLNGATNEKLFF. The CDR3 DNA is TGTGCCAGCTCTTTAAACGGAGCAACTAATGAAAAACTGTTTTTT.

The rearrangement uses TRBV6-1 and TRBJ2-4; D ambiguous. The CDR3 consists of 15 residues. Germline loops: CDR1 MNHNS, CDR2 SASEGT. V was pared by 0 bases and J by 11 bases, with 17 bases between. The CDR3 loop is CASSEALRRSSLQYF. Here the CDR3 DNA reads TGTGCCAGCAGTGAAGCGCTTCGTAGATCCAGTCTTCAGTACTTC.

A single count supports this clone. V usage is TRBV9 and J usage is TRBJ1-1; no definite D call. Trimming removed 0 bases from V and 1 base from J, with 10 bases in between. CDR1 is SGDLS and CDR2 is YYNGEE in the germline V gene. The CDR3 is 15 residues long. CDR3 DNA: TGTGCCAGCAGCGTAGAAGGGTTTCCGAACACTGAAGCTTTCTTT. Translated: CASSVEGFPNTEAFF.

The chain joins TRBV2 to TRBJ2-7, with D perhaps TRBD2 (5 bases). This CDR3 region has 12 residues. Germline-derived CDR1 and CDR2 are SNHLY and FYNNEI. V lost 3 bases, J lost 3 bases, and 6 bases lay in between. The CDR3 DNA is TGTGCCAGCAGTGAGAGGGTCTACGAGCAGTACTTC. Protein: CASSERVYEQYF.

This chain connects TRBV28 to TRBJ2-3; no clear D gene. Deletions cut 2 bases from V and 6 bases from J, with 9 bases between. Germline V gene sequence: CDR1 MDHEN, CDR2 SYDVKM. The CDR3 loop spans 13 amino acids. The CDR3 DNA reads TGTGCCAGCAGTTTACCCCGGAAGGATACGCAGTATTTT. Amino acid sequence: CASSLPRKDTQYF.

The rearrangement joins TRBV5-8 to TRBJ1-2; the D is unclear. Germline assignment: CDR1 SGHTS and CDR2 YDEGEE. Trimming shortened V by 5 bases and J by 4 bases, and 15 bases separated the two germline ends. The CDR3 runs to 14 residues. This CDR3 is CASRPLTELYGYTF. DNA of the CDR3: TGTGCCAGCAGACCTTTAACGGAGCTCTATGGCTACACCTTC.

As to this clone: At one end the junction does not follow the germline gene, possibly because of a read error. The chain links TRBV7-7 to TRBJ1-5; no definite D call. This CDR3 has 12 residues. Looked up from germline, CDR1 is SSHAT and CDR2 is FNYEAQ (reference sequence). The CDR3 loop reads CASSSTNQPQHF. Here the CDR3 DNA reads TGTGCTAGCAGCTCCACGAATCAGCCCCAGCATTTT.

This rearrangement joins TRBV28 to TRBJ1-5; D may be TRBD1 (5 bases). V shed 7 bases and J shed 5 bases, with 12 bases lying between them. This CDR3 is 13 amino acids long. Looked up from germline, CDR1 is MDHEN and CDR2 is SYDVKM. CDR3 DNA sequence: TGTGCCAGCATAGGGGCGGGCTATCAGCCCCAGCATTTT. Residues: CASIGAGYQPQHF.

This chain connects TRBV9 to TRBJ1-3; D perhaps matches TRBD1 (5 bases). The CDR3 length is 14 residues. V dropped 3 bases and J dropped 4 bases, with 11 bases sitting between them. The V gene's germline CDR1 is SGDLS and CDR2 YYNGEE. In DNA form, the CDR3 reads TGTGCCAGCAGCGCCCGGGACGGAGGAAACACCATATATTTT. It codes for CASSARDGGNTIYF.

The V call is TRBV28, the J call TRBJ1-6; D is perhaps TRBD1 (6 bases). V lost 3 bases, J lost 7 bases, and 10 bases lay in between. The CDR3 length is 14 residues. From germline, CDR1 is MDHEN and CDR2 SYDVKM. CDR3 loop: CASSLRQGNSPLHF. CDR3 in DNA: TGTGCCAGCAGTTTGCGTCAGGGGAATTCACCCCTCCACTTT.

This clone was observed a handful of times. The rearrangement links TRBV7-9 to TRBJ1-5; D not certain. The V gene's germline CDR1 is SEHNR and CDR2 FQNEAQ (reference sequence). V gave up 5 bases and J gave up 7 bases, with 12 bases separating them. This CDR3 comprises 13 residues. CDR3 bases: TGTGCCAGCAGCCGTGAGGTAGGACAGCCCCAGCATTTT. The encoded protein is CASSREVGQPQHF.

The CDR3 DNA sequence: TGTGCCAGCAGCCCGGAGTCACAGCTCATAGCGGGAGTTCACAATGAGCAGTTCTTC. The encoded protein is CASSPESQLIAGVHNEQFF. The J gene is TRBJ2-1, the V gene TRBV3-1 (or the pseudogene TRBV3-2), with TRBD2 matching over 9 bases. Germline CDR1 is LGHDT and CDR2 is YNNKEL (reference sequence). The V and J ends lost 4 bases and 5 bases, in that order; junction bases with no gene match: 18. The CDR3 length is 19 residues.

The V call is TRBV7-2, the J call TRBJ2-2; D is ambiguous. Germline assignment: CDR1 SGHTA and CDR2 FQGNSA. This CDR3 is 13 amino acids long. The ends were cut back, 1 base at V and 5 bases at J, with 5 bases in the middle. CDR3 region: CASSLDQTGELFF. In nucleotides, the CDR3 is TGTGCCAGCAGCTTAGACCAGACCGGGGAGCTGTTTTTT.